These T cell receptor beta chains were read from a single sample in a study of blood T cell repertoires in COVID-19. Measured with immunoSEQ multiplex PCR; TCRdb has only the in-frame clones, and not every one. The repertoire holds 150,000 to 200,000 clones, with 80% as singletons. The sample comprised peripheral blood. Source of these receptors: a man in his 70s with active or convalescent COVID-19. CDR3s include the opening cysteine and the closing phenylalanine or tryptophan. The D gene is left open where the match is weak. Size tells how often a clone was seen (once, few, many) or the class of an expanded clone, and some rows leave it out.

V gene,clone size,J gene,D gene,CDR3 protein,CDR3 DNA
TRBV6-1,once,TRBJ2-7,.,CASSDRDTNYEQYF,TGTGCCAGCAGTGACCGGGACACTAACTACGAGCAGTACTTC
TRBV5-1,few,TRBJ1-2,TRBD1,CASSYGTGGLSDGYTF,TGCGCCAGCAGCTACGGGACAGGGGGCTTAAGCGATGGCTACACCTTC
TRBV9,.,TRBJ2-6,.,CASSSGVLGANVLTF,TGTGCCAGCAGCTCAGGGGTACTCGGGGCCAACGTCCTGACTTTC
TRBV5-6,.,TRBJ2-4,.,CASSFWTRGNIQYF,TGTGCCAGCAGCTTCTGGACCCGGGGAAACATTCAGTACTTC
TRBV10-2,.,TRBJ2-7,TRBD1,CASTQHSPGQGAYEQYF,TGCGCCAGCACTCAACACTCTCCCGGACAGGGGGCCTACGAGCAGTACTTC
TRBV30,.,TRBJ2-5,TRBD2,CAWSPGLAGETQYF,TGTGCCTGGAGTCCCGGACTAGCAGGGGAGACCCAGTACTTC
TRBV4-1,.,TRBJ1-1,.,CASSQDGGLGTEAFF,TGCGCCAGCAGCCAAGACGGGGGGCTGGGGACTGAAGCTTTCTTT
TRBV30,.,TRBJ1-4,TRBD1,CAWSVRQGNGEKLFF,TGTGCCTGGAGTGTACGACAGGGGAACGGTGAAAAACTGTTTTTT
TRBV20-1,.,TRBJ2-1,TRBD2,CSANDWGTSGFYNEQFF,TGCAGTGCTAATGATTGGGGGACTAGCGGGTTCTACAATGAGCAGTTCTTC
TRBV14,.,TRBJ1-6,TRBD1,CASSPRTGAGTLHF,TGTGCCAGCAGTCCTAGGACAGGGGCCGGAACCCTCCACTTT
TRBV12-3/TRBV12-4,few,TRBJ2-7,TRBD2,CASRPGLADEQYF,TGTGCCAGCAGACCGGGACTAGCTGACGAGCAGTACTTC
TRBV19,.,TRBJ1-1,TRBD1,CASSSQGEGTEAFF,TGTGCCAGTAGTTCTCAGGGGGAAGGGACTGAAGCTTTCTTT
TRBV28,.,TRBJ1-6,.,CASSLTQRYNSPLHF,TGTGCCAGCAGTTTGACACAGAGATATAATTCACCCCTCCACTTT
TRBV30,.,TRBJ2-6,TRBD1,CAWSHVQGAGANVLTF,TGTGCCTGGAGCCACGTACAGGGGGCTGGGGCCAACGTCCTGACTTTC
TRBV7-2,.,TRBJ1-5,.,CASSLGGLGSVQPQHF,TGTGCCAGCAGCTTAGGGGGGCTGGGATCCGTTCAGCCCCAGCATTTT
TRBV6-5,.,TRBJ2-3,TRBD2,CASLAGDSTDTQYF,TGTGCCAGCCTAGCGGGAGATTCCACAGATACGCAGTATTTT
TRBV5-3,.,TRBJ1-2,TRBD1,CARGQGAFYGYTF,TGTGCCAGGGGACAGGGGGCTTTCTATGGCTACACCTTC
TRBV6-9,.,TRBJ1-3,.,CASRTGFGSGNTIYF,TGTGCCAGCAGGACAGGTTTCGGGTCTGGAAACACCATATATTTT
TRBV18,.,TRBJ1-2,TRBD1,CASSSDRGNYGYTF,TGTGCCAGCTCTTCGGACAGGGGGAACTATGGCTACACCTTC
TRBV7-8,.,TRBJ1-2,.,CASSPGRVYTF,TGTGCCAGCAGCCCCGGGCGGGTCTACACCTTC
TRBV5-4,.,TRBJ1-2,.,CASSSPIQGGYGYTF,TGTGCCAGCAGCTCACCGATACAGGGTGGCTATGGCTACACCTTC
TRBV2,.,TRBJ1-6,.,CASGGSEDSPLHF,TGTGCCAGCGGGGGGAGTGAGGATTCACCCCTCCACTTT
TRBV7-9,.,TRBJ1-1,.,CASSPLLAEAFF,TGTGCCAGCAGCCCACTATTGGCTGAAGCTTTCTTT
TRBV7-6,.,TRBJ2-7,.,CASSQGDKDEQYF,TGTGCCAGCAGTCAGGGTGATAAGGACGAGCAGTACTTC
TRBV7-9,few,TRBJ2-1,TRBD1,CASSLSRQGWNEQFF,TGTGCCAGCAGCTTGAGCCGACAGGGATGGAATGAGCAGTTCTTC
TRBV5-1,few,TRBJ2-1,TRBD1,CASSKVRQGNLWVQFF,TGCGCCAGCAGCAAGGTTCGACAGGGAAACCTATGGGTGCAGTTCTTC
TRBV2,.,TRBJ2-3,.,CASSPNVGADTQYF,TGTGCCAGCAGCCCCAACGTGGGCGCAGATACGCAGTATTTT
TRBV5-3,.,TRBJ2-7,TRBD2,CARSILANSSYEQYF,TGTGCCAGAAGCATACTAGCGAACAGCTCCTACGAGCAGTACTTC
TRBV30,.,TRBJ1-3,.,CAWRQSSGNTIYF,TGTGCCTGGAGACAGAGCTCTGGAAACACCATATATTTT
TRBV25-1,.,TRBJ1-1,TRBD1,CASRLGTGREGNTEAFF,TGTGCCAGCAGGCTCGGGACAGGGAGAGAAGGGAACACTGAAGCTTTCTTT
TRBV7-6,once,TRBJ2-5,.,CASSLLGLEGETQYF,TGTGCCAGCAGCTTATTGGGACTTGAGGGGGAGACCCAGTACTTC
TRBV5-4,.,TRBJ1-1,TRBD1,CASSTRGQGETEAFF,TGTGCCAGCAGCACCCGAGGACAGGGAGAAACTGAAGCTTTCTTT
TRBV20-1,.,TRBJ2-3,.,CSASSPTYTDTQYF,TGCAGTGCTAGTAGTCCGACATACACAGATACGCAGTATTTT
TRBV11-2,.,TRBJ1-6,.,CASSLFPGGSPLHF,TGTGCCAGCAGCTTATTTCCGGGGGGTTCACCCCTCCACTTT
TRBV18,.,TRBJ2-4,.,CASSEGAQNIQYF,TGTGCCAGCTCAGAGGGTGCCCAAAACATTCAGTACTTC
TRBV6-5,.,TRBJ1-1,TRBD1,CASSSQTGAGAEAFF,TGTGCCAGCAGTTCACAGACAGGGGCCGGAGCTGAAGCTTTCTTT
TRBV12-3/TRBV12-4,.,TRBJ1-4,TRBD1,CASSQGQAGKLFF,TGTGCCAGCAGTCAGGGACAGGCCGGAAAACTGTTTTTT
TRBV7-6,.,TRBJ2-1,.,CASSPRQYNEQFF,TGTGCCAGCAGCCCAAGACAGTACAATGAGCAGTTCTTC
TRBV3-1/TRBV3-2,.,TRBJ2-7,TRBD2,CASSQGTSGPYEQYF,TGTGCCAGCAGCCAAGGAACTAGCGGTCCCTACGAGCAGTACTTC
TRBV5-1,.,TRBJ1-2,.,CASSLNTVGAEIGYTF,TGCGCCAGCAGCTTGAACACAGTAGGGGCGGAGATCGGCTACACCTTC
TRBV4-1,.,TRBJ2-3,.,CASSQVRDKPTDTQYF,TGCGCCAGCAGCCAAGTGAGGGACAAGCCCACTGATACGCAGTATTTT
TRBV5-1,.,TRBJ1-1,.,CASSLGGQNTEAFF,TGCGCCAGCAGCCTGGGGGGCCAGAACACTGAAGCTTTCTTT
TRBV5-1,.,TRBJ2-3,.,CASSFRTGSTDTQYF,TGCGCCAGCAGCTTCAGAACAGGGAGCACAGATACGCAGTATTTT
TRBV5-1,.,TRBJ2-1,.,CASSPAPGGWNEQFF,TGCGCCAGCAGCCCAGCTCCAGGAGGTTGGAATGAGCAGTTCTTC
TRBV28,once,TRBJ2-1,.,CASSFAGTGNNEQFF,TGTGCCAGCAGTTTCGCGGGGACGGGAAACAATGAGCAGTTCTTC
TRBV27,.,TRBJ2-7,TRBD1,CASSLYGQGAPSEQYF,TGTGCCAGCAGTTTATACGGACAGGGGGCCCCATCCGAGCAGTACTTC
TRBV10-3,.,TRBJ1-5,TRBD1,CAISVDRGDQPQHF,TGTGCCATCAGTGTTGACAGGGGTGATCAGCCCCAGCATTTT
TRBV2,few,TRBJ2-5,TRBD2,CASKGLAGVGGQETQYF,TGTGCCAGCAAAGGACTAGCGGGAGTGGGGGGCCAAGAGACCCAGTACTTC
TRBV6-5,once,TRBJ1-3,.,CASSYSAAGNTIYF,TGTGCCAGCAGTTACTCGGCGGCTGGAAACACCATATATTTT